This T cell receptor (beta chain) is drawn from a study of blood T cell repertoires in COVID-19 (dated by TCRdb to 2018 to 2020). As for the study more broadly: Samples covering the acute and convalescent phases of COVID-19 were provided by collaborators in the United States, Italy and Spain. The sample metadata nearly always contained a de-identified subject ID, COVID-19 status, age in years and sex. Where available, HLA class I and class II types were taken from metadata supplied by the sample provider and were not determined by assay-based typing. Subjects who had been exposed to COVID-19, were actively infected with it, or had recovered from it provided the deeply sampled blood TCRbeta repertoires that made up the dataset. The repertoires were released in a freely available public database meant as a resource for research on the immune response to SARS-CoV-2. Samples were obtained from the ongoing ImmuneRACE study (first 160 participants) and from over 1,000 subjects provided by 6 global collaborators. The prospective study material was composed of cDNA or gDNA derived from T cells, B-cell-depleted T cells, or PBMCs.

In the prospective study, participants were about 18 to 95 years old, resided in about two dozen geographic areas of the United States, and were enrolled through a virtual design. To assign participants to cohorts, the prospective study relied on clinical history that participants themselves reported in a screening survey and a study questionnaire. Recovered participants in ImmuneRACE Cohort 3 were defined as having two consecutive negative NP/OP PCR tests, clearance from a healthcare professional, or resolution of symptoms. Each participant in the prospective study had whole blood, serum and a nasopharyngeal or oropharyngeal swab collected by mobile phlebotomists. Over a roughly 2-month period, participants in the prospective study had the option of providing additional blood draws and questionnaires. Prospective study blood samples were shipped either frozen or at room temperature before DNA extraction.

TCRbeta CDR3 regions were amplified from genomic DNA by means of the immunoSEQ Assay, a bias-controlled multiplex PCR. As for how the authors treated the data: Within the assay, amplification of reference gene primers was used to estimate how many nucleated cells each sample contained. Sequence reads were collapsed and filtered to measure the absolute abundance of every unique TCRbeta CDR3 rearrangement. For each sample, productive Simpson clonality was calculated as the square root of Simpson's diversity index across productive rearrangements. TCRdb obtained this table from immuneACCESS and retained in-frame rearrangements with V and J assigned. These tables miss some clones; where compared with another copy, unresolved V genes account for less than half of the shortfall, and the remainder is unexplained. That table supplies the V and J calls and clone size; D and trimming were determined from the DNA. Recorded for this sample are 110,000 to 150,000 clones; more than 80% of them occurred a single time. The top ten hold about 4.5% of the sample.

Inclusive of the bounding cysteine and phenylalanine, the CDR3 is 15 residues long. Here the CDR3 DNA is all that survives: 45 bases in frame from base 1. The junction shows trimming of 2 bases on V and 3 bases on J, plus 13 bases between the germline ends. As encoded in the germline V gene, CDR1 is SNHLY while CDR2 is FYNNEI. Remarks on this clone: The antigen this receptor binds is unknown. The record has no base qualities; no much larger clone is one base away.

General study outcomes and caveats: The amount of clinical and demographic metadata varied by source and participant and was provided uncurated.

Sequencing used PBMCs or T cells enriched from blood (not recorded which). Rearrangement joined TRBV2 to TRBJ1-2; the D gene cannot be resolved reliably. This TCR was recovered from a man aged 45 to 65 who had recovered from COVID-19. This receptor has the CDR3 CASSERAGSYYGYTF. The nucleotide sequence reads TGTGCCAGCAGTGAAAGGGCGGGGAGTTACTATGGCTACACCTTC.